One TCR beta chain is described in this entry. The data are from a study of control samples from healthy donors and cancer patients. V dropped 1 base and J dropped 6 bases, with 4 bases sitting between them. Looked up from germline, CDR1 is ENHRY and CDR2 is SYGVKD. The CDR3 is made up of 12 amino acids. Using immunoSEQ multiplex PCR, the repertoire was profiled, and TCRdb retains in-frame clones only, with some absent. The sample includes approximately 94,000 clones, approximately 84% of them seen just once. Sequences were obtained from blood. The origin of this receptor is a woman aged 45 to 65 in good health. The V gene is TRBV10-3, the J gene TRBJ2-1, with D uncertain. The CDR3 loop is CAISEYTNEQFF. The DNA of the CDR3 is TGTGCCATCAGTGAGTATACCAATGAGCAGTTCTTC.